This T cell receptor beta chain was recovered during a study of healthy donors' naive CD4 and CD8 T cells. A linear amplification protocol produced the TCR libraries from 500 ng of total RNA. TCRdb analysed the reads with MiXCR anew, one entry per CDR3 protein. The sample records 180,000 or so distinct CDR3 sequences, around three quarters being singletons. Notes on this clonotype: What it recognizes is unknown. Mismatch with germline at one junction end may stem from a read error.

Germline V gene sequence: CDR1 SGHRS, CDR2 YFSETQ. The CDR3 is 15 amino acids. General study results and limits: Most V and J genes were reportedly biased between naive CD4+ and CD8+ cells.

The source material was naive CD4+ and CD8+ T cells sorted from blood, pooled from several donors. The TCR sequence derives from a pool of human donors in good health; the sample pools cells from several healthy donors. The chain carries TRBV5-1 and TRBJ2-2; possible D gene TRBD1, 6 bases. CDR3 bases: TGTGCCAGCAGTCAGGCCGCAGGGGCCCCCGGGGAGCTGTTTTTT. Amino acid sequence: CASSQAAGAPGELFF.